This paragraph reports one T cell receptor (beta chain). The data belong to a study of blood T cell repertoires in COVID-19. Repertoires were generated with immunoSEQ multiplex PCR, while TCRdb's copy carries only in-frame clones and drops some. The data contain 120,000 to 150,000 clones, approximately 84% of them singletons. The CDR3 has 13 amino acids. Trimming took 3 bases from V and 10 from J, leaving 18 bases between them. CDR1 and CDR2 (germline): DFQATT, SNEGSKA (reference sequence). V and J are TRBV20-1 and TRBJ2-5; perhaps TRBD1 as D (6 bases). Input material: peripheral blood. The sequence was obtained from a human donor in a cohort sampled during active COVID-19. The DNA for the CDR3 is TGCAGTGCTAGTCCCGGACAGCCGTCGGGCCAGTACTTC. It specifies CSASPGQPSGQYF.